This T cell receptor beta chain came from a study of beta chain features in type 1 diabetes. Expressed TCRB transcripts were sequenced, since all the RNA that had been isolated was reverse transcribed. Method: immunoSEQ multiplex PCR; TCRdb's copy keeps in-frame clones and lacks some. The sample has about 320,000 clones; 11% to 15% are singletons. This clone was recorded a few times. CDR3 size: 15 residues. CDR1 is SGHRS and CDR2 is YFSETQ in the germline V gene. V lost 6 bases to trimming and J lost 2 bases; unmatched junction nucleotides: 8. The sample taken for sequencing was central memory CD4+ T cells from blood. The receptor was derived from a man aged 25-40 years in good health. This chain connects TRBV5-1 to TRBJ2-3, with TRBD2 matching 8 bases. The CDR3: CASKKAGVLTDTQYF. CDR3 nucleotides: TGCGCCAGCAAGAAAGCGGGGGTCCTCACAGATACGCAGTATTTT.